This passage covers 27 T cell receptor beta chains from one sample sequenced in a study of cytomegalovirus exposure and HLA in healthy donors. Researchers ran the PCR with 60 Vbeta and 13 Jbeta primers. Data came from immunoSEQ multiplex PCR; TCRdb stores just in-frame clones and leaves some out. The sample carries over 150,000 clones, roughly 79% recorded once. The source material was PBMCs. The receptor set was obtained from a woman between 50 and 59 years old in good health and CMV-seronegative.

The chain carries TRBV7-2 and TRBJ2-7, with D maybe TRBD2 (7 bases). There are 14 residues in the CDR3. Germline CDR1 reads SGHTA; CDR2 reads FQGNSA. V was cut by 0 bases and J by 6 bases, with 12 bases left in between. The CDR3, as DNA: TGTGCCAGCAGCTTAGCCGGGGGGCCTGGCGAGCAGTACTTC. Protein: CASSLAGGPGEQYF.

V and J are TRBV9 and TRBJ1-1; D ambiguous. The CDR3 covers 13 residues. The germline CDR1 and CDR2 sequences are SGDLS and YYNGEE. V was trimmed by 0 bases and J by 0 bases, leaving 3 bases between them. For the CDR3, the DNA is TGTGCCAGCAGCGTAGCATTGAACACTGAAGCTTTCTTT. Its translation: CASSVALNTEAFF. Full variable domain (rest looked up from reference TRBV9 and TRBJ1-1): DSGVTQTPKHLITATGQRVTLRCSPRSGDLSVYWYQQSLDQGLQFLIQYYNGEERAKGNILERFSAQQFPDLHSELNLSSLELGDSALYFCASSVALNTEAFFGQGTRLTVV.

This chain joins TRBV7-2 and TRBJ2-1, with TRBD2 matching over 12 bases. The V segment lost 5 bases and the J segment 2 bases; nucleotides outside the gene matches: 4. Germline V CDR1 and CDR2: SGHTA, FQGNSA. This CDR3 has 16 amino acids. In DNA, the CDR3 is TGTGCCAGCAGCGAGCTAGCGGGGGGGACCTACAATGAGCAGTTCTTC. It is translated as CASSELAGGTYNEQFF.

This rearrangement joins TRBV19 to TRBJ1-2; D remains ambiguous. The germline V and J ends were trimmed by 7 bases and 2 bases, with 11 bases remaining between them. Per the germline V gene, CDR1 is LNHDA and CDR2 is SQIVND (reference sequence). The CDR3 is made up of 13 amino acids. CDR3 protein: CASTWSGNYGYTF. The CDR3 DNA follows: TGTGCCAGTACTTGGTCCGGGAACTATGGCTACACCTTC.

The V call is TRBV2, the J call TRBJ1-2, with 8 bases aligning to TRBD1. The CDR3 is 15 amino acids. Per germline, CDR1 SNHLY and CDR2 FYNNEI. After removal of 4 bases from V and 14 bases from J, the junction contained 18 bases not matched to a gene. CDR3 sequence (DNA): TGTGCCAGCAGTGCGGACAGGGACGAGCTCTATTCTAGGACCTTC. The encoded protein is CASSADRDELYSRTF.

The chain has TRBV15 and TRBJ2-7; TRBD2 aligns across 8 bases. The germline CDR1 and CDR2 sequences are LNHNV and YYDKDF (reference sequence). The CDR3 length is 15 residues. Trimming cost V 0 bases and J 2 bases; bases outside gene matches: 3. CDR3 DNA sequence: TGTGCCACCAGCAGAGATTTGGGACTAGCCTACGAGCAGTACTTC. Its protein product is CATSRDLGLAYEQYF.

The chain carries TRBV5-1 and TRBJ1-1; D gene ambiguous. Trimming cost V 2 bases and J 1 base, with 6 bases left between them. CDR3 length: 13 amino acids. In germline, CDR1 is SGHRS, CDR2 YFSETQ. The CDR3 protein is CASSFPGNTEAFF. The CDR3 DNA sequence: TGCGCCAGCAGCTTCCCGGGGAACACTGAAGCTTTCTTT.

The V call is TRBV19, the J call TRBJ2-3; 11 nucleotides line up with TRBD2. V lost 6 bases to trimming and J lost 6 bases; unmatched junction nucleotides: 11. The CDR3 runs to 16 residues. Germline V lookup: CDR1 LNHDA, CDR2 SQIVND (reference sequence). CDR3: CASRKWSSGGLDTQYF. In DNA form, the CDR3 reads TGTGCCAGTAGGAAATGGTCTAGCGGGGGGTTGGATACGCAGTATTTT.

The chain employs TRBV6-6 and TRBJ2-7, with 7 bases fitting TRBD2. Trimming removed 4 bases from V and 2 bases from J; junction bases left unmatched: 8. Germline CDR1 and CDR2: MNHNY and SVGAGI (reference sequence). The CDR3 consists of 15 residues. The CDR3 DNA reads TGTGCCAGCAGTTCCTCCCTAGCGGAGCCCTACGAGCAGTACTTC. This codes for CASSSSLAEPYEQYF.

This clone turned up a few times. The gene calls are TRBV6-5 and TRBJ1-1, with TRBD1 matching over 10 bases. With 5 bases clipped from V and 6 bases from J, the junction kept 9 bases outside the gene matches. CDR1 MNHEY and CDR2 SVGAGI come from the germline V gene. The CDR3 loop spans 15 amino acids. As DNA, the CDR3 is TGTGCCAGCAGTGCGACGGGACAGGGGCCGCCTGAAGCTTTCTTT. It encodes CASSATGQGPPEAFF.

The rearrangement links TRBV13 to TRBJ1-6; 8 bases line up with TRBD1. V shed 5 bases and J 7 bases; nucleotides not matched to a gene: 7. This CDR3 has 15 residues. The germline gives CDR1 PRHDT, CDR2 FYEKMQ (reference sequence). CDR3: CASSLQTGANSPLHF. The CDR3 DNA sequence: TGTGCCAGCAGCCTCCAGACAGGGGCAAATTCACCCCTCCACTTT.

The rearrangement joins TRBV10-3 to TRBJ2-3; TRBD1 matches at 7 bases. The CDR3 contains 16 residues. After removal of 3 bases from V and 3 bases from J, the junction contained 9 bases not matched to a gene. Germline V gene sequence: CDR1 ENHRY, CDR2 SYGVKD. In nucleotides, the CDR3 is TGTGCCATCAGTGATGGTGGGACAGTCATTACAGATACGCAGTATTTT. Protein: CAISDGGTVITDTQYF.

V is TRBV9 and J is TRBJ2-1; 8 positions match TRBD2. Germline V gene lookup returns CDR1 SGDLS and CDR2 YYNGEE. Trimming cost V 0 bases and J 5 bases; bases outside gene matches: 4. This CDR3 contains 15 residues. In DNA, the CDR3 is TGTGCCAGCAGCGTAGCGGGGGGGTGGGACAATGAGCAGTTCTTC. Its protein product is CASSVAGGWDNEQFF. Together with reference TRBV9 and TRBJ2-1, the CDR3 gives the full variable domain: DSGVTQTPKHLITATGQRVTLRCSPRSGDLSVYWYQQSLDQGLQFLIQYYNGEERAKGNILERFSAQQFPDLHSELNLSSLELGDSALYFCASSVAGGWDNEQFFGPGTRLTVL.

This clone was seen more than once but under ten times. The V gene is TRBV11-3, the J gene TRBJ2-7; a possible D gene is TRBD2 (5 bases). Per the germline V gene, CDR1 is SGHNT and CDR2 is YENEEA. This CDR3 comprises 14 residues. The V end was cut by 0 bases, the J end by 3 bases, with 9 bases between. Here the CDR3 DNA reads TGTGCCAGCAGCTTAGAGGGGAGAGGCTACGAGCAGTACTTC. Amino acid sequence: CASSLEGRGYEQYF.

The chain links TRBV5-1 to TRBJ2-3; no clear D. V was clipped by 0 bases and J by 2 bases, with 7 bases between them. From germline, CDR1 is SGHRS and CDR2 YFSETQ. This CDR3 has 14 residues. DNA for the CDR3: TGCGCCAGCAGCTTGGATGCTACCACAGATACGCAGTATTTT. Translation gives CASSLDATTDTQYF. The whole variable domain, remainder taken from reference TRBV5-1 and TRBJ2-3, is KAGVTQTPRYLIKTRGQQVTLSCSPISGHRSVSWYQQTPGQGLQFLFEYFSETQRNKGNFPGRFSGRQFSNSRSEMNVSTLELGDSALYLCASSLDATTDTQYFGPGTRLTVL.

This chain links TRBV7-2 with TRBJ2-7; possibly TRBD2 for D (5 bases). V was trimmed by 5 bases and J by 2 bases, leaving 13 bases between them. This CDR3 has 14 amino acids. Germline CDR1 reads SGHTA; CDR2 reads FQGNSA. Written as DNA, the CDR3 is TGTGCCAGCAGCCTAGACTACTCGGCCTACGAGCAGTACTTC. Residues: CASSLDYSAYEQYF.

This clone was counted between two and nine times. The chain has TRBV7-2 and TRBJ2-2; weak D call: TRBD1 (5 bases). The germline CDR1 and CDR2 sequences are SGHTA and FQGNSA. This CDR3 region has 14 residues. Trimming stripped 4 bases from V and 6 bases from J, with 12 bases between. The CDR3 here is CASSSFTGPGELFF. CDR3 nucleotide sequence: TGTGCCAGCAGCTCCTTTACAGGCCCCGGGGAGCTGTTTTTT.

The chain joins TRBV14 to TRBJ1-1; D unresolved. The germline V and J ends were trimmed by 4 bases and 1 base, with 7 bases remaining between them. In germline, CDR1 is SGHDN, CDR2 FVKESK. The CDR3 is 13 residues long. CDR3 sequence (DNA): TGTGCCAGCAGCCGGCGAGGGAACACTGAAGCTTTCTTT. This translates into CASSRRGNTEAFF.

In this sample, this clone turned up once. Here the CDR3 reads CAWSTLTGGVGYTF. As DNA, the CDR3 is TGTGCCTGGAGTACCTTGACCGGAGGGGTCGGCTACACCTTC. The chain links TRBV30 to TRBJ1-2, with D perhaps TRBD1 (5 bases). CDR1 GTSNPN and CDR2 SVGIG come from the germline V gene (reference sequence). Trimming shortened V by 2 bases and J by 8 bases, and 18 bases separated the two germline ends. The CDR3 has 14 residues. Filled out from reference TRBV30 and TRBJ1-2, the complete variable domain reads SQTIHQWPATLVQPVGSPLSLECTVEGTSNPNLYWYRQAAGRGLQLLFYSVGIGQISSEVPQNLSASRPQDRQFILSSKKLLLSDSGFYLCAWSTLTGGVGYTFGSGTRLTVV.

The chain has TRBV7-9 and TRBJ1-1; D is possibly TRBD1 (6 bases). V lost 5 bases and J lost 8, with 12 bases in between. The germline V gene encodes CDR1 SEHNR and CDR2 FQNEAQ (reference sequence). This CDR3 comprises 12 residues. The CDR3 bases are TGTGCCAGCAGCCTTGGCCAGGGGGAAGCTTTCTTT. Translated, it gives CASSLGQGEAFF.

The chain combines TRBV2 with TRBJ1-2, with D possibly being TRBD1 (5 bases). CDR1 is SNHLY, CDR2 FYNNEI, per germline. The CDR3 extends over 15 amino acids. Between the trimmed V and J ends, which lost 2 bases and 4 bases, there was a span of 14 bases. The CDR3 DNA sequence: TGTGCCAGCAGTGAATCGAAGGGGCGCCCCTATGGCTACACCTTC. The encoded protein is CASSESKGRPYGYTF.

The chain recombines TRBV7-8 with TRBJ2-1, with TRBD2 identical over 10 bases. The J segment lost 9 bases and the V segment lost 4 bases, leaving 3 bases of the junction unmatched. This CDR3 region has 13 residues. Germline CDR1 and CDR2: SGHVS and FQNEAQ. The CDR3 sequence is CASSSSGRSEQFF. For the CDR3, the DNA is TGTGCCAGCAGCTCTAGCGGGAGATCTGAGCAGTTCTTC.

V usage is TRBV5-5 and J usage is TRBJ2-1; weak D call: TRBD1 (5 bases). Trimming took off 4 bases at V and 0 bases at J, with 14 bases between the two ends. The V gene's germline CDR1 is SGHKS and CDR2 YYEKEE (reference sequence). This CDR3 region has 16 residues. The CDR3 loop is CASSRTPTFSYNEQFF. In DNA form, the CDR3 reads TGTGCCAGCAGCCGGACACCCACGTTCTCCTACAATGAGCAGTTCTTC.

This clone has only one observation. The V gene is TRBV27, the J gene TRBJ1-1; the D gene is possibly TRBD1 (5 bases). The CDR3 covers 11 residues. Between the trimmed V and J ends, which lost 7 bases and 7 bases, there was a span of 10 bases. Per germline, CDR1 MNHEY and CDR2 SMNVEV (reference sequence). CDR3 sequence reads: CASTGGIEAFF. The CDR3 DNA is TGTGCCAGCACCGGGGGGATTGAAGCTTTCTTT.

Only a few counts were recorded for this clone. This rearrangement joins TRBV5-1 to TRBJ2-2; 9 positions agree with TRBD1. The CDR3 consists of 16 residues. V lost 0 bases, J lost 0 bases, and 0 bases stayed unmatched. The germline gives CDR1 SGHRS, CDR2 YFSETQ. The CDR3 nucleotides read TGCGCCAGCAGCTTGGGGACAGGGGCGAACACCGGGGAGCTGTTTTTT. Translating gives CASSLGTGANTGELFF.

This chain joins TRBV5-1 and TRBJ2-7, with D possibly TRBD2 on 6 matching bases. CDR1 SGHRS and CDR2 YFSETQ come from the germline V gene. This CDR3 region has 12 residues. Trimming cost V 2 bases and J 6 bases, with 9 bases left between them. Here the CDR3 reads CASSLQEGEQYF. CDR3 nucleotides: TGCGCCAGCAGCTTACAGGAGGGCGAGCAGTACTTC.

The chain has TRBV2 and TRBJ2-5; D may be TRBD1 (6 bases). The DNA matches TRBJ2-7 better at its end, which makes the J call doubtful. This CDR3 has 14 residues. The germline V gene encodes CDR1 SNHLY and CDR2 FYNNEI. The CDR3 region has the DNA TGTGCCAGCAGTGAGATACGGGACAACTACGAGCAGTACTTC. Translating it yields CASSEIRDNYEQYF.